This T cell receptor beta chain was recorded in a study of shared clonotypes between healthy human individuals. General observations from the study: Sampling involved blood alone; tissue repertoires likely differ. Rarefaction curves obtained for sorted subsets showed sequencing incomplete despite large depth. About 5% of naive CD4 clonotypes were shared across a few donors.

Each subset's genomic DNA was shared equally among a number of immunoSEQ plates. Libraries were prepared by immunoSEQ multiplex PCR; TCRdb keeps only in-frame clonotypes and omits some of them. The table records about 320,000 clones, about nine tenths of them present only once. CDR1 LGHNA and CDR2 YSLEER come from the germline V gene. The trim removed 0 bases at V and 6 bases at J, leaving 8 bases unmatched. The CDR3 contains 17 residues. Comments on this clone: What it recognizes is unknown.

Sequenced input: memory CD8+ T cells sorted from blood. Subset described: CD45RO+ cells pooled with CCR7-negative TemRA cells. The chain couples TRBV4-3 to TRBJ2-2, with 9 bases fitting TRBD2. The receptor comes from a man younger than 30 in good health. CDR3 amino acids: CASSQDPLAGFAGELFF. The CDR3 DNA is TGCGCCAGCAGCCAAGATCCCCTAGCGGGGTTCGCCGGGGAGCTGTTTTTT.